Listed below are T cell receptor beta chains from one sample, sequenced in a study of neurological immune-mediated disorders. Each CDR3 protein is one row after TCRdb ran MiXCR on the 5' RACE reads. The sample carries over 70,000 distinct CDR3 sequences, roughly 10% recorded once. The sequencing sample was made of PBMCs. All receptors derive from a man under 40 in good health. Each CDR3 is given without its conserved first and last residue.

v_call,j_call,cdr3_aa
TRBV20-1,TRBJ1-1,SARSLGQGAEAF
TRBV6-5,TRBJ2-1,ASSYGGRRNEQF
TRBV5-1,TRBJ2-2,ATSPEGRTGELF
TRBV28,TRBJ2-2,ASSRPDVLHKQGEGTGELF
TRBV30,TRBJ2-7,AWSVIQVRSEQY
TRBV5-1,TRBJ2-1,ASSPGLAGNEQF
TRBV27,TRBJ1-4,ASGIQGANEKLF
TRBV28,TRBJ2-4,ASSLLNGVLLAKNIQY
TRBV28,TRBJ2-7,ASSLVRRSEQY
TRBV6-5,TRBJ1-5,ASRKRGYGNQPQH
TRBV27,TRBJ2-3,ASSASTADGVSDTQY
TRBV5-1,TRBJ2-5,AVPSLWAQETQY
TRBV28,TRBJ1-4,ASSLVTTNEKLF
TRBV7-7,TRBJ2-1,ASSLSPPGEQF
TRBV28,TRBJ2-1,ASTAAVAVYNEQF
TRBV6-1,TRBJ2-7,ASSEEGEWYEQY
TRBV5-1,TRBJ1-4,ASSPVGSEKLF
TRBV28,TRBJ2-1,ASSFRSKVAYNEQF
TRBV11-3,TRBJ2-1,ASSFDNEQF
TRBV28,TRBJ1-4,ASIGGSNEKLF
TRBV29-1,TRBJ2-2,SVLSGTSTGELF
TRBV27,TRBJ2-5,ASSHDMGLGETQY
TRBV25-1,TRBJ2-6,ASSLDRAGANVLT
TRBV28,TRBJ1-5,ASSFQDRNQPQH
TRBV5-1,TRBJ1-1,ASSVGGQTNTEAF
TRBV29-1,TRBJ1-1,SVERDNTPTEAF
TRBV28,TRBJ1-5,ASRKRLNSNQPQH
TRBV6-6,TRBJ2-1,ASSYSGGRQIEQF